This is a list of T cell receptor beta chains from one sample in a study of shared T cell receptors in the human thymus. Some clones are missing from TCRdb's copy, which holds only in-frame ones; the method was immunoSEQ multiplex PCR. The table lists 700,000 or so clones, approximately 85% of them singletons. These data were also reused for a study on human thymus T cells.

The specimen was thymocytes. The receptor source for this set is a girl in the first two years of life with a congenital heart defect. Each CDR3 is given with its conserved first and last residue. The order of the fields is V gene, J gene, CDR3 protein.

TRBV5-5,TRBJ1-5,CASSPRLGALEPQHF
TRBV6-6,TRBJ1-1,CASRRDTEAFF
TRBV6-1,TRBJ1-1,CASRRQGGTTEAFF
TRBV7-6,TRBJ2-7,CASSLVPRVISSYEQYF
TRBV18,TRBJ2-6,CASSPLDPGANVLTF
TRBV4-1,TRBJ2-6,CASSHLRDFRPSGVNVLTF
TRBV7-2,TRBJ2-1,CASSLTGGSYNEQFF
TRBV6-6,TRBJ1-1,CASSYDLARGTEAFF
TRBV5-1,TRBJ1-1,CASSSRGTEAFF
TRBV5-4,TRBJ2-7,CASSLRAERGFYEQYF
TRBV7-9,TRBJ1-2,CASSLYVGDGYTF
TRBV19,TRBJ1-5,CASSIVVYRTDQPQHF
TRBV25-1,TRBJ2-3,CASSEPGTGTDTQYF
TRBV11-2,TRBJ2-7,CASSFRGYEQYF
TRBV6-4,TRBJ1-2,CASSDSGQDRDGYTF
TRBV10-3,TRBJ1-1,CAISDSTFGQENTEAFF
TRBV10-3,TRBJ1-4,CAISERAGDDEKLFF
TRBV7-2,TRBJ1-1,CASSHAGGLFTEAFF
TRBV19,TRBJ2-4,CASRQGARTKNIQYF
TRBV2,TRBJ1-2,CASSARGRRPTNYGYTF
TRBV2,TRBJ1-5,CASTAREGPRSFRSNQPQHF
TRBV19,TRBJ2-1,CASMGAGGSYNEQFF
TRBV6-6,TRBJ2-5,CASSSEGTETQYF
TRBV11-2,TRBJ1-6,CASSARTGYYNSPLHF